This T cell receptor beta chain emerged from a study of Graves' ophthalmopathy and Graves' hyperthyroidism (dated by TCRdb to the late 2010s). A note on the overall study: A patient counted as having stable hyperthyroidism if there was no progression to ophthalmopathy within 18 months of follow-up. A discovery set of 100 or so patients (around 45 ophthalmopathy, around 57 stable hyperthyroidism) was enrolled to explore V-J signatures distinguishing ophthalmopathy from hyperthyroidism. Following sampling, methimazole starting at 30 mg daily was administered to hyperthyroidism patients, and high-dose intravenous methylprednisolone was administered to ophthalmopathy patients. An independent validation cohort was composed of some 19 hyperthyroidism patients and around 16 patients who later progressed from hyperthyroidism to ophthalmopathy. To tell Graves' ophthalmopathy apart from Graves' hyperthyroidism, and to predict which patients would progress to ophthalmopathy, the study relied on TCR beta repertoire signatures. In total, 135 blood samples were TCR-sequenced: 43 ophthalmopathy, some 80 hyperthyroidism and some 17 hyperthyroidism-to-ophthalmopathy patients. In over 5 hyperthyroidism patients, the T-cell repertoire of thyroid tissue was compared with the T-cell repertoire of blood. Study-level results and caveats: Sample size was not statistically predetermined, and group allocation was not concealed from the investigators. In validation, the model predicted ophthalmopathy progression with 55% to 71% sensitivity and approximately 78% specificity; some 13 predicted patients were CT-confirmed with GO in a median of around 6 months. Most expanded thyroid clonotypes with a frequency above 0.001 also appeared in blood, which suggests that blood repertoires may reflect the immune response in the thyroid. In cross-validation, the 13-signature model distinguished ophthalmopathy from stable hyperthyroidism with 85% to 90% sensitivity and about 81% specificity, and in the test set the corresponding values were roughly 78% and 74%.

Of note for this clonotype: This clone's antigen is unknown. Nothing much larger sits one base from this clone, and base qualities are not available.

For repertoire sequencing, the TCR beta CDR3 regions were amplified from RNA transcripts. A first-round RT-PCR used HTBI primers with the Qiagen OneStep RT-PCR kit, followed by a second-round multiplex PCR, size selection and purification. Libraries were sequenced on an Illumina HiSeq2000 using paired-end 100 bp reads. In the authors' own workflow: Reads were processed with SOAPnuke, discarding reads with adapters, uncalled bases, mean Phred below 15, or no exact constant-primer or identifier match. High-quality paired reads were merged with COPE v1.2.5. Each unique nucleotide sequence was treated as a clonotype, and MiTCR v1.1 was used to align the clonotypes to the IMGT TRB V, D and J references. The analysis was limited to V-J combinations with a frequency above 0.0001, which together covered about 99% of repertoires. For each V-J combination, a TCR clonal expansion and chaos score was defined as the ratio of F50 clonal expansion to chaos observed in the TCRdist matrix. Welch's t-statistics and random forest were used to reduce features to 13 V-J combinations, which were fed into a naive Bayes classifier. Thyroid-blood repertoire similarity was quantified with the Morisita-Horn index. TCRdb took the public reads, trimmed them with fastp at Q25, ran MiXCR for clone calling and kept in-frame beta chains. A single entry per CDR3 protein holds the most common genes and DNA from its merged rows. TCRdb, not the authors, supplied the V and J calls. For this sample the table gives about 1.1 million distinct CDR3 sequences, of which about 36% were detected only once. Roughly 10% of the sample belongs to the ten largest clones.

Patients with hyperthyroidism were aged 18 to 65 years, had been newly diagnosed, and had a disease duration of less than 2 months. Patients with other autoimmune diseases, uncontrolled infections, pregnancy or lactation were excluded. Diagnosis was based on clinical symptoms, serum thyroxine, TRAb, thyroid ultrasound and orbital computed tomography. Trizol reagent was used to extract the total RNA, and its quality was then checked on an Agilent 2100 Bioanalyzer. Sequences were obtained from peripheral blood or thyroid tissue (not recorded which). The clonotype comes from an adult man with Graves' hyperthyroidism.

The CDR3 amino acid sequence is: CASSLDRHNSPLHF. In nucleotide form, the sequence is TGTGCCAGCAGCTTAGACCGTCATAATTCACCCCTCCACTTT. In this chain, TRBV7-2 is recombined with TRBJ1-6; the D segment cannot be called with confidence. From cysteine to phenylalanine, the CDR3 is 14 amino acids long. Here the CDR3 DNA is all that survives: 42 bases in frame from base 1. In the germline V gene, CDR1 corresponds to SGHTA and CDR2 to FQGNSA. Trimming takes 1 base from V and 5 bases from J, and the germline ends sit 6 bases apart.